This entry lists 21 T cell receptor beta chains sequenced from one sample in a study of OX40 agonist ivuxolimab in advanced cancers. Libraries were constructed by the immunoSEQ multiplex PCR assay. TCRdb re-hosts the immuneACCESS table, in-frame sequences only. Its copies lack some clones; in the studies checked, an unresolved V gene accounts for under half of them, and the cause for the rest is not known. The sample table shows about 98,000 clones, and around nine tenths are seen once. The ten biggest clones cover 0.45% to 0.55% of the sample. Source: CD4+ or CD8+ T cells sorted from blood, taken in a trial of the OX40 agonist ivuxolimab. All receptors come from an adult with an advanced solid tumor such as melanoma, head and neck, liver or kidney cancer.

The V and J genes are TRBV28 and TRBJ2-3; a weak D match, TRBD1 (6 bases). With 4 bases removed from V and 2 bases from J, the gap between germline ends came to 13 bases. This CDR3 has 15 amino acids. Germline CDR1 is MDHEN and CDR2 is SYDVKM. The CDR3 DNA reads as TGTGCCAGCAGTTCTCGGAGGACAGACACAGATACGCAGTATTTT. Protein sequence: CASSSRRTDTDTQYF.

As to this clone: The junction departs from germline at one end; a sequencing error may be responsible. CDR3 DNA: TGTGCCAGCAGTGAAGCGCTTCAAGGCGCGGGGACGGCGGATTTT. As protein: CASSEALQGAGTADF. V usage is TRBV2 and J usage is TRBJ1-3; the D gene is possibly TRBD1 (5 bases). The CDR3 contains 15 residues. Germline CDR1 and CDR2: SNHLY and FYNNEI.

This clone was seen just once. The rearrangement links TRBV7-6 to TRBJ1-1; possibly TRBD1 for D (6 bases). Germline V gene sequence: CDR1 SGHVS, CDR2 FNYEAQ. Trimming stripped 0 bases from V and 5 bases from J, with 19 bases between. The CDR3 spans 17 residues. CDR3 nucleotides: TGTGCCAGCAGCTTAGCGTTTAGCCGGGGGCGGGGGACTGAAGCTTTCTTT. Encoded protein: CASSLAFSRGRGTEAFF.

The gene calls are TRBV5-1 and TRBJ2-3; TRBD2 matches 8 bases. Looked up from germline, CDR1 is SGHRS and CDR2 is YFSETQ. Trimming took 5 bases from V and 6 from J; bases not matched to a gene: 14. The CDR3 is 16 amino acids. DNA for the CDR3: TGCGCCAGCAGTCACGGGAGGGCCGACGGGCAGGATACGCAGTATTTT. Amino acid sequence: CASSHGRADGQDTQYF.

A word on this clone: Other DNA variants within this sample encode the same CDR3. This chain uses TRBV4-2 with TRBJ1-6; D is uncertain. This CDR3 spans 15 amino acids. V was trimmed by 0 bases and J by 5 bases, leaving 8 bases between them. Germline values: CDR1 LGHNA, CDR2 YNFKEQ. In DNA form, the CDR3 reads TGTGCCAGCAGCCAAGATGGAAATAATAATTCACCCCTCCACTTT. Its translation: CASSQDGNNNSPLHF.

The V and J genes are TRBV5-5 and TRBJ1-2; possible D gene TRBD1, 6 bases. Trimming removed 0 bases at V and 5 bases at J, with 23 bases between. The CDR3 consists of 18 residues. Germline CDR1 reads SGHKS; CDR2 reads YYEKEE (reference sequence). The CDR3 DNA reads as TGTGCCAGCAGCTTGGCCCCCGGGGGGCGAGTGGATCGTTATGGCTACACCTTC. It encodes CASSLAPGGRVDRYGYTF.

The gene calls are TRBV18 and TRBJ2-7; D may match TRBD1 or TRBD2 (5 bases each). Trimming stripped 0 bases from V and 0 bases from J, with 9 bases between. The CDR3 sequence is 15 residues long. Germline lookup yields CDR1 KGHSH and CDR2 LQKENI. The CDR3 protein is CASSPPGRSSYEQYF. CDR3 coding DNA: TGTGCCAGCTCACCACCGGGACGGAGCTCCTACGAGCAGTACTTC.

V is TRBV4-2 and J is TRBJ1-3; D remains ambiguous. This CDR3 has 11 amino acids. Trimming took off 2 bases at V and 11 bases at J, with 7 bases between the two ends. Germline loops: CDR1 LGHNA, CDR2 YNFKEQ. Here the CDR3 DNA reads TGTGCCAGCAGCCAATTTTCCGCCATATATTTT. This sequence encodes CASSQFSAIYF.

The chain recombines TRBV18 with TRBJ1-2, with a weak D call TRBD1 (6 bases). The CDR3 runs to 13 residues. The V gene lost 6 bases and the J gene lost 6 bases, with 14 bases spanning the gap. Germline V lookup: CDR1 KGHSH, CDR2 LQKENI. Here the CDR3 DNA reads TGTGCCAGCTCCCTCAGGGGTGGGGATGGCTACACCTTC. Translated, it gives CASSLRGGDGYTF. The full variable domain, completed using reference TRBV18 and TRBJ1-2, is NAGVMQNPRHLVRRRGQEARLRCSPMKGHSHVYWYRQLPEEGLKFMVYLQKENIIDESGMPKERFSAEFPKEGPSILRIQQVVRGDSAAYFCASSLRGGDGYTFGSGTRLTVV.

The rearrangement links TRBV4-3 to TRBJ1-2, with D maybe TRBD1 (6 bases). CDR3 length equals 16 residues. Germline assignment: CDR1 LGHNA and CDR2 YSLEER. The V and J ends lost 0 bases and 7 bases respectively, with 18 bases between them. CDR3 sequence (DNA): TGCGCCAGCAGCCAAGATGAACGGACAGTCCCCGGTGGCTACACCTTC. This gives the protein CASSQDERTVPGGYTF.

The rearrangement joins TRBV19 to TRBJ2-1; tentatively, D is TRBD2 (6 bases). The CDR3 consists of 14 residues. CDR1 LNHDA and CDR2 SQIVND come from the germline V gene (reference sequence). Between the trimmed V and J ends, which lost 6 bases and 5 bases, there was a span of 14 bases. The CDR3 sequence is CASRTSGGNNEQFF. The CDR3 nucleotides read TGTGCCAGTAGGACTAGTGGGGGAAACAATGAGCAGTTCTTC.

The genes are TRBV5-1 and TRBJ2-3; 10 bases are a match to TRBD1. J lost 5 bases, V lost 3 bases, and 6 bases had no gene match. This CDR3 has 15 amino acids. Germline V gene lookup returns CDR1 SGHRS and CDR2 YFSETQ. CDR3 in DNA: TGCGCCAGCAGCTCTGGAGGGACAGGGGTAGATACGCAGTATTTT. Its protein product is CASSSGGTGVDTQYF.

The chain links TRBV5-6 to TRBJ2-7; 13 bases fit TRBD2. The ends lost 0 bases at V and 2 bases at J; junction bases unmatched: 5. The CDR3 is made up of 17 amino acids. CDR1 and CDR2 from the germline V gene are SGHDT and YYEEEE. CDR3 residues: CASSLGTGLAGPYEQYF. In DNA form, the CDR3 reads TGTGCCAGCAGCTTGGGTACGGGACTAGCGGGACCCTACGAGCAGTACTTC.

This clone was observed a single time. The CDR3 loop reads CSVDYQADTQYF. The DNA of the CDR3 is TGCAGCGTTGATTACCAGGCGGATACGCAGTATTTT. This chain connects TRBV29-1 to TRBJ2-3, with unresolved D. Trimming left V 3 bases short and J 6 bases short, with 10 bases between. CDR1 and CDR2 from the germline V gene are SQVTM and ANQGSEA. CDR3 length: 12 residues.

The gene calls are TRBV5-1 and TRBJ2-7; either TRBD1 or TRBD2 may supply D (5 bases each). Germline V gene lookup returns CDR1 SGHRS and CDR2 YFSETQ. V was cut by 6 bases and J by 2 bases, with 15 bases left in between. This CDR3 contains 14 residues. The CDR3, as DNA: TGCGCCAGCAAGCCCGGGGACCCCCCCTACGAGCAGTACTTC. Translating gives CASKPGDPPYEQYF.

The chain uses TRBV6-5 and TRBJ2-7; a possible D gene is TRBD2 (6 bases). This CDR3 is built from 13 residues. The V and J ends lost 7 bases and 3 bases respectively, with 13 bases between them. In germline, CDR1 is MNHEY, CDR2 SVGAGI. The CDR3 spells CASTKLGGYEQYF. The CDR3 DNA reads as TGTGCCAGCACTAAACTGGGAGGCTACGAGCAGTACTTC.

The J gene is TRBJ2-7, the V gene TRBV2, with D possibly called TRBD1 or TRBD2 (6 bases each). The V gene lost 3 bases and the J gene lost 2 bases, with 11 bases spanning the gap. Germline CDR1 and CDR2: SNHLY and FYNNEI. The CDR3 contains 14 residues. CDR3 sequence reads: CASSDGGTPYEQYF. The DNA for the CDR3 is TGTGCCAGCAGTGACGGGGGCACCCCCTACGAGCAGTACTTC.

The rearrangement uses TRBV4-3 and TRBJ2-4, with TRBD1 as a possible D gene (6 bases). The CDR3 consists of 13 residues. The V gene's germline CDR1 is LGHNA and CDR2 YSLEER. V was clipped by 1 base and J by 9 bases, with 10 bases between them. The DNA for the CDR3 is TGCGCCAGCAGCCAAGCACAGGGTGGCATTCAGTACTTC. Translation: CASSQAQGGIQYF.

The rearrangement joins TRBV7-2 to TRBJ2-5; 7 positions agree with TRBD2. The J call is uncertain, as TRBJ2-7 better fits the DNA end. CDR1 SGHTA and CDR2 FQGNSA come from the germline V gene. This CDR3 contains 13 residues. In nucleotides, the CDR3 is TGTGCCAGCACCCTGGGGGGGTCCTACGAGCAGTACTTC. It codes for CASTLGGSYEQYF.

To note about this clone: Likely a read error: the CDR3 ends without its conserved phenylalanine or tryptophan. The J gene is TRBJ1-6, the V gene TRBV2, with D tentatively TRBD1 (5 bases). CDR1 and CDR2 (germline): SNHLY, FYNNEI. The CDR3 is made up of 13 amino acids. V was shortened by 6 bases and J by 8 bases, with 11 bases between the two germline ends. In DNA, the CDR3 is TGTGCCAGCAGAGACTCGGGGGATTCACCCCTCCACCTT. Translated, it gives CASRDSGDSPLHL.

The chain is built from TRBV11-2 and TRBJ1-3; tentatively, D is TRBD1 (5 bases). The CDR3 covers 16 residues. Germline assignment: CDR1 SGHAT and CDR2 FQNNGV. V was clipped by 4 bases and J by 1 base, with 14 bases between them. This CDR3 is CASSSQPQGSGNTIYF. As DNA, the CDR3 is TGTGCCAGCAGCTCCCAACCCCAGGGTTCTGGAAACACCATATATTTT.